Below are 18 T cell receptor beta chains sequenced from a single sample in a study of neurological immune-mediated disorders. TCRdb reanalysed the 5' RACE reads using MiXCR and keeps one entry per CDR3 protein. The table lists 65,000 to 90,000 distinct CDR3 sequences, under 13% of them singletons. The source material was PBMCs. These receptors all stem from a man aged 40-49 years in good health.

Many counts were recorded for this clonotype. The rearrangement uses TRBV30 and TRBJ1-1, with D perhaps TRBD1 (5 bases). Trimming cost V 4 bases and J 1 base, with 7 bases left between them. The CDR3 is 12 residues long. Germline CDR1 reads GTSNPN; CDR2 reads SVGIG (reference sequence). This CDR3 reads CAWITGNTEAFF. The CDR3 DNA reads TGTGCCTGGATTACAGGGAACACTGAAGCTTTCTTT.

This clonotype was seen ten or more times. The chain joins TRBV28 to TRBJ2-6, with 8 bases fitting TRBD1. Germline lookup yields CDR1 MDHEN and CDR2 SYDVKM. The CDR3 is made up of 15 amino acids. The J segment lost 2 bases and the V segment lost 5 bases, leaving 2 bases of the junction unmatched. CDR3 DNA: TGTGCCAGCAGTGTACAGGGGGCTGGGGCCAACGTCCTGACTTTC. The encoded protein is CASSVQGAGANVLTF.

This clonotype has ten or more counts. The V call is TRBV6-5, the J call TRBJ2-7; 9 nucleotides line up with TRBD1. The CDR3 has 15 residues. After removal of 4 bases from V and 5 bases from J, the junction contained 9 bases not matched to a gene. Germline lookup yields CDR1 MNHEY and CDR2 SVGAGI. The DNA of the CDR3 is TGTGCCAGCAGTTCCCGAGGGGGGACAGGGCACGAGCAGTACTTC. This translates into CASSSRGGTGHEQYF.

This clonotype was detected many times. The chain uses TRBV6-1 and TRBJ1-2; D possibly corresponds to TRBD1 (6 bases). This CDR3 spans 14 amino acids. Deletions cut 8 bases from V and 3 bases from J, with 16 bases between. Per the germline V gene, CDR1 is MNHNS and CDR2 is SASEGT. CDR3: CASVRRGVDYGYTF. The CDR3 coding sequence is TGTGCCAGCGTCCGTAGGGGGGTGGACTATGGCTACACCTTC.

The sample holds many counts of this clonotype. J is TRBJ1-5 and V is TRBV27; D remains ambiguous. V was clipped by 3 bases and J by 0 bases, with 9 bases between them. CDR1 and CDR2 (germline): MNHEY, SMNVEV (reference sequence). CDR3 length equals 15 residues. The CDR3 coding sequence is TGTGCCAGCAGTTTTGCCAGCTATAGCAATCAGCCCCAGCATTTT. Amino acid sequence: CASSFASYSNQPQHF.

This clonotype came up many times. The chain joins TRBV20-1 to TRBJ2-1; TRBD1 matches 7 bases. V shed 2 bases and J 5 bases; nucleotides not matched to a gene: 6. The germline gives CDR1 DFQATT, CDR2 SNEGSKA (reference sequence). This CDR3 is built from 14 residues. CDR3 sequence reads: CSARSNRGHNEQFF. The DNA for the CDR3 is TGCAGTGCTAGATCGAACAGGGGACACAATGAGCAGTTCTTC.

This clonotype was counted at least ten times. The rearrangement joins TRBV10-3 to TRBJ1-2, with 7 positions matching TRBD1. The CDR3 runs 14 residues. Germline values: CDR1 ENHRY, CDR2 SYGVKD. The V and J ends lost 6 bases and 5 bases, in that order; junction bases with no gene match: 9. The CDR3 here is CAISNGQELYGYTF. CDR3 in DNA: TGTGCCATCAGCAACGGACAGGAGCTTTATGGCTACACCTTC.

This clonotype was counted many times. The J gene is TRBJ2-7, the V gene TRBV4-2; the D is unclear. Germline V gives CDR1 LGHNA, CDR2 YNFKEQ. The CDR3 extends over 13 amino acids. The V end lost 0 bases, the J end lost 4 bases, and 7 bases lay between the germline ends. DNA of the CDR3: TGTGCCAGCAGCCAAGAAACGGAATACGAGCAGTACTTC. Translation gives CASSQETEYEQYF.

This clonotype was seen a handful of times. CDR3 DNA sequence: TGTGCCAGTAGTATCGCTCCCGCAGGTAGAAATCAGCCCCAGCATTTT. Amino acid sequence: CASSIAPAGRNQPQHF. This sequence joins TRBV19 and TRBJ1-5; D remains ambiguous. The V gene lost 3 bases and the J gene lost 4 bases, with 16 bases spanning the gap. Per the germline V gene, CDR1 is LNHDA and CDR2 is SQIVND (reference sequence). This CDR3 comprises 16 residues.

This clonotype occurred many times. V and J are TRBV5-1 and TRBJ2-5, with 13 nucleotides matching TRBD2. V lost 2 bases to trimming and J lost 1 base; unmatched junction nucleotides: 17. Germline V gene data show CDR1 as SGHRS and CDR2 as YFSETQ. CDR3 size: 21 residues. CDR3: CASSLPTPGTSGDPFQETQYF. The CDR3 bases are TGCGCCAGCAGCTTACCTACCCCCGGGACTAGCGGGGACCCCTTCCAAGAGACCCAGTACTTC.

The V call is TRBV28, the J call TRBJ2-3; 9 bases agree with TRBD2. CDR1 and CDR2 (germline): MDHEN, SYDVKM. Unmatched junction bases numbered 3, after V lost 0 bases and J lost 5 bases. The CDR3 consists of 15 residues. DNA for the CDR3: TGTGCCAGCAGTTTATGGCTAGCGGGGATAGATACGCAGTATTTT. It is translated as CASSLWLAGIDTQYF. Full variable domain (remainder filled in from reference TRBV28 and TRBJ2-3): DVKVTQSSRYLVKRTGEKVFLECVQDMDHENMFWYRQDPGLGLRLIYFSYDVKMKEKGDIPEGYSVSREKKERFSLILESASTNQTSMYLCASSLWLAGIDTQYFGPGTRLTVL.

The V gene is TRBV6-4, the J gene TRBJ2-1; possibly TRBD1 for D (6 bases). CDR3 length: 14 residues. V was pared by 3 bases and J by 4 bases, with 10 bases between. Germline CDR1 MRHNA, CDR2 SNTAGT. This CDR3 is CASSDETGYNEQFF. CDR3 DNA: TGTGCCAGCAGTGATGAAACAGGGTACAATGAGCAGTTCTTC.

This clonotype was observed at least ten times. V and J are TRBV5-5 and TRBJ1-1; D is perhaps TRBD1 (5 bases). CDR1 is SGHKS, CDR2 YYEKEE, per germline (reference sequence). The CDR3 length is 14 residues. V shed 3 bases and J shed 2 bases, with 11 bases lying between them. This chain's CDR3 is CASSWGGSNTEAFF. The CDR3 nucleotides read TGTGCCAGCAGCTGGGGGGGATCTAACACTGAAGCTTTCTTT. Full variable domain (missing parts from reference TRBV5-5 and TRBJ1-1): DAGVTQSPTHLIKTRGQQVTLRCSPISGHKSVSWYQQVLGQGPQFIFQYYEKEERGRGNFPDRFSARQFPNYSSELNVNALLLGDSALYLCASSWGGSNTEAFFGQGTRLTVV.

The table lists this clonotype with many counts. The V gene is TRBV28, the J gene TRBJ2-1; the D gene could be TRBD1 or TRBD2 (5 bases each). The germline V gene encodes CDR1 MDHEN and CDR2 SYDVKM. The V gene lost 5 bases and the J gene lost 1 base, with 24 bases spanning the gap. The CDR3 length is 19 residues. The CDR3 sequence: CASSHKRGDDSVSYNEQFF. The CDR3 DNA is TGTGCCAGCAGTCACAAGAGAGGGGACGACTCTGTTTCCTACAATGAGCAGTTCTTC.

The sample holds many counts of this clonotype. This chain links TRBV4-1 with TRBJ1-1; 9 positions agree with TRBD1. CDR1 is MGHRA, CDR2 YSYEKL, per germline. The CDR3 runs 17 residues. V was clipped by 4 bases and J by 1 base; unmatched bases: 10. The CDR3 DNA reads as TGCGCCAGCAGCCGAGAACTACAGGGGGCCGGGAACACTGAAGCTTTCTTT. The encoded protein is CASSRELQGAGNTEAFF.

This clonotype was seen at least ten times. In DNA, the CDR3 is TGCAGTGCCCTAAAGCGGGAGACAGATACGCAGTATTTT. It yields the protein CSALKRETDTQYF. This sequence joins TRBV20-1 and TRBJ2-3; 8 bases line up with TRBD2. V lost 6 bases and J lost 3; bases outside the gene matches: 5. Germline-derived CDR1 and CDR2 are DFQATT and SNEGSKA (reference sequence). The CDR3 has 13 amino acids.

This clonotype has at least ten counts. The J gene is TRBJ1-5, the V gene TRBV5-1; 8 bases match TRBD1. The J segment lost 4 bases and the V segment lost 4 bases, leaving 16 bases of the junction unmatched. This CDR3 region has 18 residues. In germline, CDR1 is SGHRS, CDR2 YFSETQ. The CDR3 protein is CASSVQGEDSGGNQPQHF. CDR3 nucleotides: TGCGCCAGCAGCGTACAGGGGGAAGATTCGGGTGGAAATCAGCCCCAGCATTTT. Variable domain in full (rest from reference TRBV5-1 and TRBJ1-5): KAGVTQTPRYLIKTRGQQVTLSCSPISGHRSVSWYQQTPGQGLQFLFEYFSETQRNKGNFPGRFSGRQFSNSRSEMNVSTLELGDSALYLCASSVQGEDSGGNQPQHFGDGTRLSIL.

This clonotype appeared many times. This chain uses TRBV5-1 with TRBJ2-1; 12 positions match TRBD2. CDR3 length equals 16 residues. Germline V gene data show CDR1 as SGHRS and CDR2 as YFSETQ. The V and J ends lost 3 bases and 2 bases, in that order; junction bases with no gene match: 3. The chain's CDR3 is CASSWRTSGAYNEQFF. DNA for the CDR3: TGCGCCAGCAGCTGGAGGACTAGCGGGGCCTACAATGAGCAGTTCTTC.